This TCR beta chain was recorded in a study of T cell changes during pregnancy in multiple sclerosis. Per the germline V gene, CDR1 is SQVTM and CDR2 is ANQGSEA. The V end was cut by 7 bases, the J end by 0 bases, with 17 bases between. The CDR3 consists of 15 residues. Generated by immunoSEQ multiplex PCR, the TCRdb table keeps only in-frame clones and is missing some. Here the sample spans about 48,000 clones, around 92% being singletons. The TCR was taken from a female donor in good health, enrolled as a control in a pregnancy study. Sequencing was performed on CD4+ T cells from peripheral blood mononuclear cells, taken in the second trimester of pregnancy. V usage is TRBV29-1 and J usage is TRBJ2-3; unclear D gene. The CDR3 coding sequence is TGCAGCGCTGGATACAATCCTAGAAGCACAGATACGCAGTATTTT. This translates into CSAGYNPRSTDTQYF.